The 13 T cell receptor beta chains below come from one sample, sequenced in a study of T cell changes during pregnancy in multiple sclerosis. Assay: immunoSEQ multiplex PCR; the TCRdb copy retains only in-frame clones and omits some. The top ten clones hold more than 0.8% of a sample with about 89,000 clones, around 94% of them seen once. Here the sequenced sample was peripheral blood, taken in the third trimester of pregnancy. The source is a female donor with multiple sclerosis, enrolled in a pregnancy study.

This chain links TRBV5-1 with TRBJ1-1; D uncertain. This CDR3 comprises 14 residues. Trimming took off 1 base at V and 1 base at J, with 8 bases between the two ends. Germline assignment: CDR1 SGHRS and CDR2 YFSETQ. The CDR3 DNA is TGCGCCAGCAGCTTGTACGGTAGGAACACTGAAGCTTTCTTT. Protein: CASSLYGRNTEAFF. The full variable domain, its missing parts supplied by reference TRBV5-1 and TRBJ1-1, is KAGVTQTPRYLIKTRGQQVTLSCSPISGHRSVSWYQQTPGQGLQFLFEYFSETQRNKGNFPGRFSGRQFSNSRSEMNVSTLELGDSALYLCASSLYGRNTEAFFGQGTRLTVV.

This chain connects TRBV19 to TRBJ2-3, with 8 positions matching TRBD1. J lost 2 bases, V lost 7 bases, and 11 bases had no gene match. CDR1 LNHDA and CDR2 SQIVND come from the germline V gene (reference sequence). This CDR3 contains 16 residues. CDR3 sequence: CASTPLGTGATDTQYF. CDR3 DNA: TGTGCCAGTACCCCTCTCGGGACAGGAGCCACAGATACGCAGTATTTT. Together with reference TRBV19 and TRBJ2-3, the CDR3 gives the full variable domain: DGGITQSPKYLFRKEGQNVTLSCEQNLNHDAMYWYRQDPGQGLRLIYYSQIVNDFQKGDIAEGYSVSREKKESFPLTVTSAQKNPTAFYLCASTPLGTGATDTQYFGPGTRLTVL.

The chain has TRBV29-1 and TRBJ1-3; 7 nucleotides match TRBD1. The junction had 5 bases not matched to a gene; V was cut back by 5 bases and J by 4 bases. CDR3 length: 13 amino acids. Per the germline V gene, CDR1 is SQVTM and CDR2 is ANQGSEA. The CDR3 coding sequence is TGCAGCGTTTACAGGGGCGAGGGAAACACCATATATTTT. Encoded protein: CSVYRGEGNTIYF.

The chain recombines TRBV11-2 with TRBJ1-2; D gene ambiguous. The CDR3 loop spans 16 amino acids. V gave up 0 bases and J gave up 0 bases, with 11 bases separating them. Per germline, CDR1 SGHAT and CDR2 FQNNGV. This CDR3 is CASSLERGIANYGYTF. In DNA form, the CDR3 reads TGTGCCAGCAGCTTAGAAAGAGGAATTGCTAACTATGGCTACACCTTC.

The V and J genes are TRBV5-6 and TRBJ2-2; D possibly corresponds to TRBD1 (6 bases). V lost 5 bases to trimming and J lost 3 bases, with 17 bases between them. Germline CDR1 and CDR2: SGHDT and YYEEEE. This CDR3 region has 16 residues. CDR3 sequence: CASSSRGRWDTGELFF. The CDR3, as DNA: TGTGCCAGCAGTTCAAGGGGGAGATGGGACACCGGGGAGCTGTTTTTT.

Remarks on this clone: The junction shows a germline mismatch at one end, possibly a read error. The CDR3 here is CRGCHEQYF. CDR3 sequence (DNA): TGCAGGGGCTGTCACGAGCAGTACTTC. The chain employs TRBV6-1 and TRBJ2-7; TRBD1 might be the D (6 bases). There are 9 residues in the CDR3. Germline loops: CDR1 MNHNS, CDR2 SASEGT.

Concerning this clone: Other nucleotide sequences in the sample specify the same CDR3. The gene calls are TRBV9 and TRBJ2-3; a weak D match, TRBD2 (6 bases). Germline CDR1 SGDLS, CDR2 YYNGEE. The V gene lost 0 bases and the J gene lost 0 bases, with 11 bases spanning the gap. The CDR3 has 16 residues. The CDR3 spells CASSVVPSASTDTQYF. CDR3 sequence (DNA): TGTGCCAGCAGCGTAGTTCCTAGCGCTAGCACAGATACGCAGTATTTT. The full variable domain, completed using reference TRBV9 and TRBJ2-3, is DSGVTQTPKHLITATGQRVTLRCSPRSGDLSVYWYQQSLDQGLQFLIQYYNGEERAKGNILERFSAQQFPDLHSELNLSSLELGDSALYFCASSVVPSASTDTQYFGPGTRLTVL.

V gene TRBV28 combines with J gene TRBJ2-2, with no clear D. The length of the CDR3 is 13 residues. Trimming shortened V by 7 bases and J by 6 bases, and 12 bases separated the two germline ends. CDR1 MDHEN and CDR2 SYDVKM come from the germline V gene. The CDR3 region has the DNA TGTGCCAGCAAATACGGTTCGGCCGGGGAGCTGTTTTTT. Translation: CASKYGSAGELFF.

The V call is TRBV19, the J call TRBJ1-5; 7 bases fit TRBD1. V dropped 0 bases and J dropped 9; count of bases not matched to a gene: 5. Germline-derived CDR1 and CDR2 are LNHDA and SQIVND (reference sequence). This CDR3 contains 14 residues. CDR3 protein: CASSIDRGLGPQHF. CDR3 coding DNA: TGTGCCAGTAGTATAGACAGGGGGTTAGGGCCCCAGCATTTT. The whole variable domain, filled in from reference TRBV19 and TRBJ1-5, reads DGGITQSPKYLFRKEGQNVTLSCEQNLNHDAMYWYRQDPGQGLRLIYYSQIVNDFQKGDIAEGYSVSREKKESFPLTVTSAQKNPTAFYLCASSIDRGLGPQHFGDGTRLSIL.

The genes are TRBV6-4 and TRBJ1-5, with D maybe TRBD1 (5 bases). CDR3 length: 13 residues. Per the germline V gene, CDR1 is MRHNA and CDR2 is SNTAGT. V was cut by 3 bases and J by 3 bases, with 6 bases left in between. DNA for the CDR3: TGTGCCAGCAGTGAAGGGGACAATCAGCCCCAGCATTTT. This sequence encodes CASSEGDNQPQHF.

V usage is TRBV21-1 and J usage is TRBJ2-3; the D call of TRBD2 is as the table states it, not checked on the DNA. TRBV21-1 is flagged as a pseudogene. This CDR3 has 17 residues. CDR3 sequence (DNA): TGTGCCAGCAGCAAAGTATACCGGGGGGGTAATACAGATACGCAGTATTTT. This codes for CASSKVYRGGNTDTQYF.

The sample holds a few counts of this clone. The chain carries TRBV7-2 and TRBJ1-5; no clear D. The germline V gene has CDR1 SGHTA and CDR2 FQGNSA. CDR3 size: 15 residues. V was clipped by 2 bases and J by 3 bases, with 11 bases between them. CDR3 loop: CASSLREKFNQPQHF. CDR3 DNA sequence: TGTGCCAGCAGCTTACGGGAAAAGTTCAATCAGCCCCAGCATTTT.

This clone was counted a single time. The V and J genes are TRBV29-1 and TRBJ1-1; D not resolved. Per the germline V gene, CDR1 is SQVTM and CDR2 is ANQGSEA. The V gene lost 5 bases and the J gene lost 1 base, with 8 bases spanning the gap. The CDR3 extends over 12 amino acids. The CDR3 DNA follows: TGCAGCGTTCCGAGGAAGAACACTGAAGCTTTCTTT. Protein sequence: CSVPRKNTEAFF.